The clone carrying this T cell receptor (beta chain) was seen once. This sample was taken from a study of blood T cell repertoires in COVID-19. Study summary: PBMCs, B-cell-depleted T cells, or T cells provided the cDNA or gDNA that made up the material.

CDR1 MNHEY and CDR2 SVGAGI come from the germline V gene. V was cut by 6 bases and J by 11 bases, with 20 bases left in between. The length of the CDR3 is 15 residues. Original data processing: How many nucleated cells were present was estimated from reference gene primer amplification. Clones were sequenced by immunoSEQ multiplex PCR, and TCRdb holds only the in-frame ones, with some missing. That table supplies the V and J calls and clone size; D and trimming were determined from the DNA. Altogether some 370,000 clones are present, around 90% being singletons, with the ten largest covering around 7%.

The TCR originated in a young man with active or convalescent COVID-19. Sequencing input: peripheral blood. The J gene is TRBJ1-6, the V gene TRBV6-5; D is perhaps TRBD1 (6 bases). The chain's CDR3 is CASRDSDSPGTPLHF. The CDR3 coding sequence is TGTGCCAGCAGGGACTCGGACAGCCCGGGGACACCCCTCCACTTT.